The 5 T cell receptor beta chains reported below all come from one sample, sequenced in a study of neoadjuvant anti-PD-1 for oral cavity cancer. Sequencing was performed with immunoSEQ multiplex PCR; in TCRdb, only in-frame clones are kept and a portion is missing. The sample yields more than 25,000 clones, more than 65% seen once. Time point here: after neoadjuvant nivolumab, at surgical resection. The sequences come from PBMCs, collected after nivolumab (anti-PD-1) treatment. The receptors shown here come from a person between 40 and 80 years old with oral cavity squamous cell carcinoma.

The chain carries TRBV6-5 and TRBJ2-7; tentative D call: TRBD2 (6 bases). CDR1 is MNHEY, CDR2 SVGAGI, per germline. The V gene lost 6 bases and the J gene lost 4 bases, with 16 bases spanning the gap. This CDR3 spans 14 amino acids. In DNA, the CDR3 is TGTGCCAGCAGCACTGGGAGGAGAGATTACGAGCAGTACTTC. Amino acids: CASSTGRRDYEQYF.

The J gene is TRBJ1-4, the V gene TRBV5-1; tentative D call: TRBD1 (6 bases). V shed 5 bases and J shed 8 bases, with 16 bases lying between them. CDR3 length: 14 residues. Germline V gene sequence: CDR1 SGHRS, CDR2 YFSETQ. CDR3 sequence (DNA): TGCGCCAGCAGTCTGGGGGCGCCTGGGGAAAAACTGTTTTTT. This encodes CASSLGAPGEKLFF.

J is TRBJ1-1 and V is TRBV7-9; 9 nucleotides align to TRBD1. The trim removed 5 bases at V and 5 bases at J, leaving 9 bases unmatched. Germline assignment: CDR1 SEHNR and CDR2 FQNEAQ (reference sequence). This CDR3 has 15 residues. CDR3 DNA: TGTGCCAGCAGCCTTCCGGGACAGGGAGGGACTGAAGCTTTCTTT. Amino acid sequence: CASSLPGQGGTEAFF. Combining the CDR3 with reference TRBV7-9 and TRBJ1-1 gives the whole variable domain DTGVSQNPRHKITKRGQNVTFRCDPISEHNRLYWYRQTLGQGPEFLTYFQNEAQLEKSRLLSDRFSAERPKGSFSTLEIQRTEQGDSAMYLCASSLPGQGGTEAFFGQGTRLTVV.

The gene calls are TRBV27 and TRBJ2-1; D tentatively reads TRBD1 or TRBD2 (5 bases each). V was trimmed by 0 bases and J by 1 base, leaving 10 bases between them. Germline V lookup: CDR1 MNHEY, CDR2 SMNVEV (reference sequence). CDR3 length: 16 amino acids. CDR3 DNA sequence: TGTGCCAGCAGTTTATCTCGGGGCGAATCCTACAATGAGCAGTTCTTC. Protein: CASSLSRGESYNEQFF.

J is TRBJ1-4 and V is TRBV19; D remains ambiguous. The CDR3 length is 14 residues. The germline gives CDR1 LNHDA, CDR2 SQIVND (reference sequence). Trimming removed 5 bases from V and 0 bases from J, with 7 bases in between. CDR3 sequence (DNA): TGTGCCAGTAGTGCCCAGGCAACTAATGAAAAACTGTTTTTT. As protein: CASSAQATNEKLFF.